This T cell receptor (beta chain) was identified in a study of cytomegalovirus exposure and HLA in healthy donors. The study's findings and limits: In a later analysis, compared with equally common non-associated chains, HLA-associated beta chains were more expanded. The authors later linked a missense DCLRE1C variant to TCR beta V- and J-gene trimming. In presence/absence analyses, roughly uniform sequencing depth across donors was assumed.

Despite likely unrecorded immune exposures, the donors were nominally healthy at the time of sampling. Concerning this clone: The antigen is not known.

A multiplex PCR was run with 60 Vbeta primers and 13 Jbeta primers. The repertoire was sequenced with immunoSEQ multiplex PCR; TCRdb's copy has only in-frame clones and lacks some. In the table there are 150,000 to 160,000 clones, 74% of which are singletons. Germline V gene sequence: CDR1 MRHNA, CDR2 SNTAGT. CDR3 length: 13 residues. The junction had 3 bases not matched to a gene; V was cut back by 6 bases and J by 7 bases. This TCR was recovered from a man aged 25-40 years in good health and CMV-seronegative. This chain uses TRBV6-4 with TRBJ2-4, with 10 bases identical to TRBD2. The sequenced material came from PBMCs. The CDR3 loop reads CASSVAGGNIQYF. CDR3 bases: TGTGCCAGCAGCGTAGCGGGGGGCAACATTCAGTACTTC.